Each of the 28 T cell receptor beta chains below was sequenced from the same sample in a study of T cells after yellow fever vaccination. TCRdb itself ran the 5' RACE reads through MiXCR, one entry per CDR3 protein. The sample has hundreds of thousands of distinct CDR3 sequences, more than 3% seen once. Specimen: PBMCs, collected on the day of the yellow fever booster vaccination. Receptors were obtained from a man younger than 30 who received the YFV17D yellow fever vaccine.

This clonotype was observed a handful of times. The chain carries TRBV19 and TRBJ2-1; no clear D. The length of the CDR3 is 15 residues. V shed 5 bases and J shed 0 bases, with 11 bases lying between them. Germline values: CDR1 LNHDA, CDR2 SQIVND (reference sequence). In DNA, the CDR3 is TGTGCCAGTAGTCTGACTCCAAGCTCCTACAATGAGCAGTTCTTC. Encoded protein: CASSLTPSSYNEQFF.

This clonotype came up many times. CDR3 coding DNA: TGTGCCAGCTCCCCAAGGCCAGGGGATGGCTACACCTTC. Its translation is CASSPRPGDGYTF. The V gene is TRBV18, the J gene TRBJ1-2, with D possibly being TRBD1 (6 bases). Trimming pared 6 bases from V and 6 bases from J, leaving 14 bases between. This CDR3 is built from 13 residues. The germline gives CDR1 KGHSH, CDR2 LQKENI. Combining the CDR3 with reference TRBV18 and TRBJ1-2 gives the whole variable domain NAGVMQNPRHLVRRRGQEARLRCSPMKGHSHVYWYRQLPEEGLKFMVYLQKENIIDESGMPKERFSAEFPKEGPSILRIQQVVRGDSAAYFCASSPRPGDGYTFGSGTRLTVV.

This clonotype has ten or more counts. CDR3 sequence (DNA): TGCGCCAGCAGCTTGGCAGGGGAAGAAAAACTGTTTTTT. It is translated as CASSLAGEEKLFF. The V gene is TRBV5-1, the J gene TRBJ1-4; tentatively, D is TRBD1 (6 bases). CDR3 length: 13 residues. V was shortened by 0 bases and J by 8 bases, with 8 bases between the two germline ends. The germline gives CDR1 SGHRS, CDR2 YFSETQ.

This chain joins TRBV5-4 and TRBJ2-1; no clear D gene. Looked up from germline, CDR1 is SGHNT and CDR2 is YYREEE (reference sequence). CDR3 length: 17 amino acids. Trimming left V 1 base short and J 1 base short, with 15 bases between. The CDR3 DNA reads TGTGCCAGCAGCTTGCTGGCAGTTGGCCTATCCTACAATGAGCAGTTCTTC. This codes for CASSLLAVGLSYNEQFF.

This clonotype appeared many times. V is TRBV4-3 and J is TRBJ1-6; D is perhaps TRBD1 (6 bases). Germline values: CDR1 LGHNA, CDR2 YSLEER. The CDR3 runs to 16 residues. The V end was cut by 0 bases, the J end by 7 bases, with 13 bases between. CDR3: CASSQDGGSGNSPLHF. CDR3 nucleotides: TGCGCCAGCAGCCAAGATGGGGGCTCCGGCAATTCACCCCTCCACTTT.

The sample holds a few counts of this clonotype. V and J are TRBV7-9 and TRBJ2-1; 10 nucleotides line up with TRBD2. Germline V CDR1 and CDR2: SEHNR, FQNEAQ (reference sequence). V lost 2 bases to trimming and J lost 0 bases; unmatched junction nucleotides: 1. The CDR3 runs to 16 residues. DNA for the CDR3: TGTGCCAGCAGCTTAAAGCGGGGGGGCTCCTACAATGAGCAGTTCTTC. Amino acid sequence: CASSLKRGGSYNEQFF.

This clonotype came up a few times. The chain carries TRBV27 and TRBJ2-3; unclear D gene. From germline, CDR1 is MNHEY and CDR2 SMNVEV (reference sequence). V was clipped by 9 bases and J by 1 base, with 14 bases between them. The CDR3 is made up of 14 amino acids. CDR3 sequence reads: CASQFLAGTDTQYF. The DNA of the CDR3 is TGTGCCAGTCAGTTTCTGGCGGGCACAGATACGCAGTATTTT.

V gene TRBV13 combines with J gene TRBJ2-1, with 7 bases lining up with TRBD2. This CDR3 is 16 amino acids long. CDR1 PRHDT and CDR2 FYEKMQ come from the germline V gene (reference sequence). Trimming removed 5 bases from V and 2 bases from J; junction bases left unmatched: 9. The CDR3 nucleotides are TGTGCCAGCAGCGCCCGAGGAGCGGGGACCTACAATGAGCAGTTCTTC. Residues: CASSARGAGTYNEQFF.

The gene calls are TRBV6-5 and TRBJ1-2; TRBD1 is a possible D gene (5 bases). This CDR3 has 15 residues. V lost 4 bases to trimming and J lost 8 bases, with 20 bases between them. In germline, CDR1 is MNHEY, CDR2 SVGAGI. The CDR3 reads CASSSTGRVNLGYTF. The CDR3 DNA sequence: TGTGCCAGCAGTTCAACAGGTCGAGTTAATCTAGGCTACACCTTC.

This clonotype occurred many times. As DNA, the CDR3 is TGTGCCAGCAGTTTGTCAGGGGGGTTAGCCAAAAACATTCAGTACTTC. This encodes CASSLSGGLAKNIQYF. The chain recombines TRBV12-3 or TRBV12-4 with TRBJ2-4; TRBD1 is a possible D gene (7 bases). Trimming stripped 3 bases from V and 0 bases from J, with 12 bases between. This CDR3 has 16 residues.

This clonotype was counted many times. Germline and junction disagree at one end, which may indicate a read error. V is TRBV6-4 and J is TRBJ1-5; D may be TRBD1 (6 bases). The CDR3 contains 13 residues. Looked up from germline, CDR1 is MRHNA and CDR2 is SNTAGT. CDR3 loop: CAIVGASDQPQHF. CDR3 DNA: TGTGCCATCGTGGGGGCTAGCGATCAGCCCCAGCATTTT.

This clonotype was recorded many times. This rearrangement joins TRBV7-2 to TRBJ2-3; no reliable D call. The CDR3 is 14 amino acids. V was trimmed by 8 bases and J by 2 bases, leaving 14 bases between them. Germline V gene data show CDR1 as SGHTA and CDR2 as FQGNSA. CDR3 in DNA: TGTGCCAGCCTCCTTCGGCTCACCACAGATACGCAGTATTTT. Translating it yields CASLLRLTTDTQYF.

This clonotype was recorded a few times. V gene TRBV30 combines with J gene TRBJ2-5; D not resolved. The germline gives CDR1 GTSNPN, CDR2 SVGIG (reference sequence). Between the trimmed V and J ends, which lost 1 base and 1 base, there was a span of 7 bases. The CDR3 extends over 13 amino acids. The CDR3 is CAWSDLGQETQYF. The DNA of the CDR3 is TGTGCCTGGAGTGACCTAGGCCAAGAGACCCAGTACTTC.

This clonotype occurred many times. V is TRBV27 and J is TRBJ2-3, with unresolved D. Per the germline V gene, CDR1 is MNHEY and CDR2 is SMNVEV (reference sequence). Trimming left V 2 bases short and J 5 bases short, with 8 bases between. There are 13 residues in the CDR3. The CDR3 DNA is TGTGCCAGCAGTTTAGTTTACGGAGATACGCAGTATTTT. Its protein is CASSLVYGDTQYF.

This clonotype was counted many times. The CDR3 coding sequence is TGCAGTGCTAGAGACGGGGGCTTCCAAGAGACCCAGTACTTC. Translation: CSARDGGFQETQYF. The chain employs TRBV20-1 and TRBJ2-5, with D perhaps being TRBD1 or TRBD2 (6 bases each). CDR3 length: 14 amino acids. Germline CDR1 and CDR2: DFQATT and SNEGSKA (reference sequence). Between the trimmed V and J ends, which lost 0 bases and 1 base, there was a span of 9 bases.

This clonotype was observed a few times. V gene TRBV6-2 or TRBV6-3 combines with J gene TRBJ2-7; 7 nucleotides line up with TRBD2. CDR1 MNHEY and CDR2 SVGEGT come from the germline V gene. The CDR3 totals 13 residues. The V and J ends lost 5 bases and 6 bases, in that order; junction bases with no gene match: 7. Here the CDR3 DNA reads TGTGCCAGCAGTGGCGGGGGATTTGGCGAGCAGTACGTC. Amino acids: CASSGGGFGEQYV.

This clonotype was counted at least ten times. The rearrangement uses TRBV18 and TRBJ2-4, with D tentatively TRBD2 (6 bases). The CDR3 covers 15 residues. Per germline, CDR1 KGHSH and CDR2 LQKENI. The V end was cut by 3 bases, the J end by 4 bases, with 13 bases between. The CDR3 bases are TGTGCCAGCTCACCGGCGGGAAGAGTGAAAAACATTCAGTACTTC. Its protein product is CASSPAGRVKNIQYF.

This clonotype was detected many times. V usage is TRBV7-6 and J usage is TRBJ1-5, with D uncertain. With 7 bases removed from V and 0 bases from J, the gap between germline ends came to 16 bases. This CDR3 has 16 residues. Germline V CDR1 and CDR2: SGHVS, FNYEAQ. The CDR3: CASTILTTDSNQPQHF. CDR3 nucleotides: TGTGCCAGCACCATACTCACGACCGATAGCAATCAGCCCCAGCATTTT.

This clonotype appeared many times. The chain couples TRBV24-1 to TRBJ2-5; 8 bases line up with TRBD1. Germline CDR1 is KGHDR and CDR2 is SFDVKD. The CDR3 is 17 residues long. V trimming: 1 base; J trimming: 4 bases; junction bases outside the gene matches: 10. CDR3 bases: TGTGCCACCAGTGATTTAGGCGAGCAGGGGGCACGAGAGACCCAGTACTTC. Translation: CATSDLGEQGARETQYF.

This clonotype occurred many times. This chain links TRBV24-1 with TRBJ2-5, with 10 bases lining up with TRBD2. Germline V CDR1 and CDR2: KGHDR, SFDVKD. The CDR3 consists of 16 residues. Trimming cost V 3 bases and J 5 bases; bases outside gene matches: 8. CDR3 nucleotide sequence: TGTGCCACCAGTGATGGCGCTAGCGGGGGTTGGGAGACCCAGTACTTC. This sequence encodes CATSDGASGGWETQYF.

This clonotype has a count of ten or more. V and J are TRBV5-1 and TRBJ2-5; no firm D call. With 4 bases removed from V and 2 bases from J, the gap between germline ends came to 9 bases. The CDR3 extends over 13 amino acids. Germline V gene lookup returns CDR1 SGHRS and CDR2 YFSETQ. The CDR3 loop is CASSVRSQETQYF. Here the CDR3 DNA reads TGCGCCAGCAGCGTCAGATCGCAAGAGACCCAGTACTTC.

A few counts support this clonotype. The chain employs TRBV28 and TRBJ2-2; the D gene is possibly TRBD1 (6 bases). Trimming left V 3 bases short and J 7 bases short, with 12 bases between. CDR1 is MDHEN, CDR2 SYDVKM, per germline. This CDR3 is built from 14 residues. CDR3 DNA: TGTGCCAGCAGTTTGTTAACAGGGATCGGGGAGCTGTTTTTT. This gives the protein CASSLLTGIGELFF.

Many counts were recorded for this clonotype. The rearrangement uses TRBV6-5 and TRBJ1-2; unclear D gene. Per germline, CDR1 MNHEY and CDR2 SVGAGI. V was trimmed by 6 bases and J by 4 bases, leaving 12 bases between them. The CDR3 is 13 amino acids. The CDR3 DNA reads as TGTGCCAGCAGGGCGCAGATACGCTATGGCTACACCTTC. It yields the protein CASRAQIRYGYTF.

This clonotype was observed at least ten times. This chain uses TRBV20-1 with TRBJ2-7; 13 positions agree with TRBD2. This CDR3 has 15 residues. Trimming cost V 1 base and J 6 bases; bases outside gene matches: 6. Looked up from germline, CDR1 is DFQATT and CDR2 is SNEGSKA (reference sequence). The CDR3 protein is CSARVGLAGLLEQYF. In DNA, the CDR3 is TGCAGTGCTAGAGTGGGACTAGCGGGGCTCCTCGAGCAGTACTTC.

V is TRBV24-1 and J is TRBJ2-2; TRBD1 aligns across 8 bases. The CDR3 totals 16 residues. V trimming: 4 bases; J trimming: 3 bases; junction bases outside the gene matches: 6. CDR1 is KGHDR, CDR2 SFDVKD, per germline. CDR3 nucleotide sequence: TGTGCCACCAGTGACCCAGGACAGGGAGACACCGGGGAGCTGTTTTTT. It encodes CATSDPGQGDTGELFF.

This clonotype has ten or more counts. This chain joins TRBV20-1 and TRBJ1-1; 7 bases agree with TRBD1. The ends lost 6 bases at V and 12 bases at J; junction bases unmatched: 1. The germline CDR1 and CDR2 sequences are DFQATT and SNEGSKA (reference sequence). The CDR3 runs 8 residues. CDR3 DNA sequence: TGCAGTGCCAGGGGGTCTTTCTTT. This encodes CSARGSFF.

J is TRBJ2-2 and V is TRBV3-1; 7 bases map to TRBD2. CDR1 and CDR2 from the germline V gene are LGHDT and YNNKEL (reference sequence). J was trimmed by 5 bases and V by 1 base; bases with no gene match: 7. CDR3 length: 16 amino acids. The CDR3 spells CASSQGLAVITGELFF. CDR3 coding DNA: TGTGCCAGCAGCCAAGGTCTAGCGGTCATTACCGGGGAGCTGTTTTTT.

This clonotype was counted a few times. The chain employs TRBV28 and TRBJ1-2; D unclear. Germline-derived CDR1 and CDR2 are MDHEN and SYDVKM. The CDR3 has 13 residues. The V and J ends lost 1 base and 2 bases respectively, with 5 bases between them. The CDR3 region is CASSLSHNYGYTF. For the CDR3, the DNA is TGTGCCAGCAGTTTATCCCACAACTATGGCTACACCTTC.